Presented here are 9 T cell receptor beta chains from one specimen sequenced in a study of blood T cell repertoires in COVID-19. The repertoire was sequenced with immunoSEQ multiplex PCR; TCRdb's copy has only in-frame clones and lacks some. The sample includes fewer than 350,000 clones, approximately 91% of them seen just once. Sequencing was performed on PBMCs or T cells enriched from blood (not recorded which). Receptor source: a woman aged 40 to 50 who had recovered from COVID-19.

This sequence joins TRBV3-1 (or the pseudogene TRBV3-2) and TRBJ2-7; D gene uncertain. The CDR3 loop spans 13 amino acids. V shed 4 bases and J shed 2 bases, with 9 bases lying between them. CDR1 and CDR2 from the germline V gene are LGHDT and YNNKEL (reference sequence). CDR3 amino acids: CASSPSLAYEQYF. DNA for the CDR3: TGTGCCAGCAGCCCTAGTCTAGCCTACGAGCAGTACTTC.

The CDR3 here is CASSSTAILNQPQHF. For the CDR3, the DNA is TGTGCCAGTAGTTCGACTGCCATCCTCAATCAGCCCCAGCATTTT. The chain is built from TRBV19 and TRBJ1-5; no reliable D call. This CDR3 is built from 15 residues. Per the germline V gene, CDR1 is LNHDA and CDR2 is SQIVND (reference sequence). Trimming removed 5 bases from V and 3 bases from J, with 14 bases in between. Drawing the rest from reference TRBV19 and TRBJ1-5, the complete variable domain is DGGITQSPKYLFRKEGQNVTLSCEQNLNHDAMYWYRQDPGQGLRLIYYSQIVNDFQKGDIAEGYSVSREKKESFPLTVTSAQKNPTAFYLCASSSTAILNQPQHFGDGTRLSIL.

This clone was seen a few times. CDR3 residues: CASSVSQNNSPLHF. CDR3 nucleotide sequence: TGTGCCAGCAGCGTTTCACAGAATAATTCACCCCTCCACTTT. The V and J genes are TRBV9 and TRBJ1-6; D unresolved. V lost 2 bases, J lost 5 bases, and 8 bases lay in between. CDR1 and CDR2 (germline): SGDLS, YYNGEE. This CDR3 contains 14 residues.

V usage is TRBV2 and J usage is TRBJ1-2, with D possibly matching TRBD1 (5 bases). Trimming took off 7 bases at V and 7 bases at J, with 16 bases between the two ends. Germline V gene sequence: CDR1 SNHLY, CDR2 FYNNEI. CDR3 length: 13 amino acids. CDR3 loop: CASTAREGGGYTF. The CDR3 DNA is TGTGCCAGCACGGCCAGGGAGGGCGGTGGCTACACCTTC.

The chain has TRBV11-2 and TRBJ2-1; TRBD2 matches at 7 bases. CDR1 is SGHAT and CDR2 is FQNNGV in the germline V gene. The V segment lost 6 bases and the J segment 0 bases; nucleotides outside the gene matches: 8. The CDR3 is made up of 16 amino acids. CDR3 sequence: CASRERDYLSYNEQFF. For the CDR3, the DNA is TGTGCCAGCAGGGAAAGGGACTACCTCTCCTACAATGAGCAGTTCTTC.

This chain uses TRBV4-1 with TRBJ1-3; D is unresolved. The V and J ends lost 5 bases and 0 bases respectively, with 8 bases between them. Germline loops: CDR1 MGHRA, CDR2 YSYEKL. The CDR3 has 14 residues. CDR3 sequence reads: CASSNSFSGNTIYF. CDR3 nucleotides: TGCGCCAGCAGCAATTCGTTCTCTGGAAACACCATATATTTT.

This rearrangement joins TRBV9 to TRBJ1-6; no reliable D call. With 0 bases removed from V and 8 bases from J, the gap between germline ends came to 12 bases. The CDR3 runs 15 residues. The germline V gene encodes CDR1 SGDLS and CDR2 YYNGEE. CDR3 residues: CASSVAPETDSPLHF. The CDR3 region has the DNA TGTGCCAGCAGCGTAGCCCCAGAAACCGATTCACCCCTCCACTTT.

V usage is TRBV28 and J usage is TRBJ1-2; 7 positions match TRBD1. Looked up from germline, CDR1 is MDHEN and CDR2 is SYDVKM. The ends lost 3 bases at V and 5 bases at J; junction bases unmatched: 9. The CDR3 spans 15 residues. CDR3 nucleotides: TGTGCCAGCAGTTTGGCCCCCGGACAGGTTTATGGCTACACCTTC. It codes for CASSLAPGQVYGYTF.

The rearrangement links TRBV5-5 to TRBJ2-7; the match to TRBD1 covers 9 bases. The CDR3 runs 15 residues. After removal of 4 bases from V and 2 bases from J, the junction contained 7 bases not matched to a gene. CDR1 SGHKS and CDR2 YYEKEE come from the germline V gene (reference sequence). The CDR3 is CASSAPRQGAYEQYF. The CDR3, as DNA: TGTGCCAGCAGCGCACCAAGACAGGGGGCCTACGAGCAGTACTTC.